What follows are 20 T cell receptor beta chains derived from one specimen sequenced in a study of CD8 T cells in Susac syndrome. An input of roughly 0.45 to 1 ug of RNA was subjected to reverse transcription using random hexamers. A single record per CDR3 protein comes from TCRdb applying MiXCR to the immunoSEQ multiplex PCR reads. The data hold approximately 190,000 distinct CDR3 sequences, with over 85% observed a single time. Sequencing was carried out using CD4+ T cells from PBMCs. The receptors were sampled from a human donor in good health.

The chain employs TRBV6-1 and TRBJ1-2; D call uncertain. V was cut by 4 bases and J by 4 bases, with 19 bases left in between. The CDR3 length is 16 residues. Germline CDR1 and CDR2: MNHNS and SASEGT. The DNA of the CDR3 is TGTGCCAGCAGTGCTGCCTCGTTCGGGAACCGCTATGGCTACACCTTC. Protein sequence: CASSAASFGNRYGYTF.

This clonotype was picked up one time. The chain employs TRBV9 and TRBJ1-1; D remains ambiguous. CDR3 size: 12 residues. CDR1 and CDR2 from the germline V gene are SGDLS and YYNGEE. The V end was cut by 4 bases, the J end by 7 bases, with 11 bases between. In nucleotides, the CDR3 is TGTGCCAGCAGCACTAGCCATAGTGAAGCTTTCTTT. Translation gives CASSTSHSEAFF.

The chain uses TRBV6-5 and TRBJ2-3; 11 bases are shared with TRBD1. Germline CDR1 reads MNHEY; CDR2 reads SVGAGI. CDR3 length: 17 residues. The J segment lost 4 bases and the V segment lost 2 bases, leaving 8 bases of the junction unmatched. CDR3 region: CASSYGEPGQGADTQYF. In DNA form, the CDR3 reads TGTGCCAGCAGTTACGGTGAACCGGGACAGGGGGCAGATACGCAGTATTTT.

The V call is TRBV6-5, the J call TRBJ1-3; D perhaps matches TRBD1 (6 bases). Trimming took 1 base from V and 0 from J, leaving 7 bases between them. Germline V gene sequence: CDR1 MNHEY, CDR2 SVGAGI. This CDR3 contains 15 residues. CDR3 amino acids: CASSYLQGSGNTIYF. In nucleotides, the CDR3 is TGTGCCAGCAGTTACTTACAGGGCTCTGGAAACACCATATATTTT.

The rearrangement joins TRBV6-1 to TRBJ1-1; D not resolved. Germline CDR1 MNHNS, CDR2 SASEGT. V lost 8 bases and J lost 1, with 17 bases in between. The length of the CDR3 is 15 residues. The CDR3 sequence: CASGGARGRNTEAFF. CDR3 nucleotides: TGTGCCAGCGGTGGTGCCCGGGGTAGGAACACTGAAGCTTTCTTT.

The chain couples TRBV7-2 to TRBJ2-5, with D possibly being TRBD1 (6 bases). The CDR3 is 14 amino acids. The germline V gene has CDR1 SGHTA and CDR2 FQGNSA. The V gene lost 0 bases and the J gene lost 6 bases, with 11 bases spanning the gap. Here the CDR3 reads CASSLAAGTKTQYF. The CDR3 region has the DNA TGTGCCAGCAGCTTAGCGGCAGGGACAAAGACCCAGTACTTC.

J is TRBJ2-2 and V is TRBV5-1; tentatively, D is TRBD2 (5 bases). Germline CDR1 SGHRS, CDR2 YFSETQ. The length of the CDR3 is 16 residues. V dropped 0 bases and J dropped 3 bases, with 12 bases sitting between them. The CDR3 loop reads CASSLDGPRDTGELFF. The CDR3 nucleotides are TGCGCCAGCAGCTTGGACGGGCCGAGGGACACCGGGGAGCTGTTTTTT.

The V and J genes are TRBV5-1 and TRBJ1-2; possible D gene TRBD1, 5 bases. V was cut by 5 bases and J by 8 bases, with 19 bases left in between. The CDR3 spans 14 residues. The germline V gene has CDR1 SGHRS and CDR2 YFSETQ. Here the CDR3 DNA reads TGCGCCAGCAGTTCGGGGGATTATATAATAGGCTACACCTTC. This gives the protein CASSSGDYIIGYTF.

V gene TRBV7-2 combines with J gene TRBJ1-1; D is uncertain. The V end lost 1 base, the J end lost 1 base, and 7 bases lay between the germline ends. This CDR3 has 14 residues. Germline V lookup: CDR1 SGHTA, CDR2 FQGNSA. Here the CDR3 reads CASSLVWKNTEAFF. CDR3 DNA sequence: TGTGCCAGCAGCTTAGTCTGGAAGAACACTGAAGCTTTCTTT.

The V and J genes are TRBV10-3 and TRBJ2-3; D assignment may be TRBD1 or TRBD2 (5 bases each). V was trimmed by 10 bases and J by 7 bases, leaving 21 bases between them. The germline CDR1 and CDR2 sequences are ENHRY and SYGVKD. The CDR3 has 14 residues. The CDR3 nucleotides read TGTGCCACCGAGGGACGCCTTGGGGGTAATACGCAGTATTTT. This codes for CATEGRLGGNTQYF.

This sequence joins TRBV5-5 and TRBJ2-1, with 9 positions matching TRBD1. V shed 4 bases and J 7 bases; nucleotides not matched to a gene: 6. The CDR3 totals 14 residues. Per the germline V gene, CDR1 is SGHKS and CDR2 is YYEKEE (reference sequence). The DNA for the CDR3 is TGTGCCAGCAGCACCGGACAGGGGTGGAATGAGCAGTTCTTC. Translated, it gives CASSTGQGWNEQFF.

This clonotype occurred once. The chain has TRBV7-2 and TRBJ1-6, with a tentative D call TRBD1 (5 bases). The CDR3 consists of 15 residues. Between the trimmed V and J ends, which lost 6 bases and 3 bases, there was a span of 12 bases. Germline V gene lookup returns CDR1 SGHTA and CDR2 FQGNSA. CDR3 nucleotide sequence: TGTGCCAGCAGTCTTGACAGTTTCTATAATTCACCCCTCCACTTT. Its protein is CASSLDSFYNSPLHF.

The chain is built from TRBV7-8 and TRBJ2-7; D gene ambiguous. Germline assignment: CDR1 SGHVS and CDR2 FQNEAQ. Trimming removed 0 bases at V and 0 bases at J, with 12 bases between. The CDR3 totals 16 residues. The CDR3 region is CASSLAGPLGSYEQYF. CDR3 nucleotides: TGTGCCAGCAGCTTAGCCGGACCCCTGGGCTCCTACGAGCAGTACTTC.

In this sample, this clonotype turned up a few times. V and J are TRBV6-6 and TRBJ2-5; D unclear. This CDR3 has 11 amino acids. Germline V CDR1 and CDR2: MNHNY, SVGAGI (reference sequence). V lost 5 bases and J 3 bases, leaving 4 bases between the germline ends. CDR3 loop: CASSAKETQYF. In nucleotides, the CDR3 is TGTGCCAGCAGTGCCAAAGAGACCCAGTACTTC.

The V call is TRBV5-1, the J call TRBJ2-1, with D unclear. The CDR3 spans 16 residues. V gave up 4 bases and J gave up 4 bases, with 18 bases separating them. Germline V gene data show CDR1 as SGHRS and CDR2 as YFSETQ. CDR3 amino acids: CASSEGHSNFYNEQFF. The CDR3, as DNA: TGCGCCAGCAGCGAAGGTCACAGCAATTTTTACAATGAGCAGTTCTTC. Complete variable domain (other parts from reference TRBV5-1 and TRBJ2-1): KAGVTQTPRYLIKTRGQQVTLSCSPISGHRSVSWYQQTPGQGLQFLFEYFSETQRNKGNFPGRFSGRQFSNSRSEMNVSTLELGDSALYLCASSEGHSNFYNEQFFGPGTRLTVL.

The V gene is TRBV3-1, the J gene TRBJ2-7; 7 positions agree with TRBD1. Per germline, CDR1 LGHDT and CDR2 YNNKEL (reference sequence). The CDR3 is 13 residues long. V lost 7 bases to trimming and J lost 5 bases; unmatched junction nucleotides: 8. In DNA form, the CDR3 reads TGTGCCAGCACCGATAGGGGGCTGAACGAGCAGTACTTC. Encoded protein: CASTDRGLNEQYF.

This chain connects TRBV19 to TRBJ2-1; 8 bases line up with TRBD1. After removal of 5 bases from V and 9 bases from J, the junction contained 12 bases not matched to a gene. Germline V gives CDR1 LNHDA, CDR2 SQIVND (reference sequence). The CDR3 is 15 amino acids. The CDR3 loop is CASSVRTGPFGEQFF. The CDR3 DNA reads TGTGCCAGTAGTGTTCGGACAGGGCCCTTTGGTGAGCAGTTCTTC.

The gene calls are TRBV28 and TRBJ2-4, with 7 bases fitting TRBD1. The CDR3 has 15 residues. With V trimmed by 4 bases and J by 4 bases, 7 bases remained unmatched. Germline V gives CDR1 MDHEN, CDR2 SYDVKM. Here the CDR3 reads CASSYRDRGKNIQYF. DNA for the CDR3: TGTGCCAGCAGTTACCGGGACAGAGGAAAAAACATTCAGTACTTC.

This rearrangement joins TRBV3-1 to TRBJ2-1; no reliable D call. V dropped 1 base and J dropped 0 bases, with 7 bases sitting between them. The V gene's germline CDR1 is LGHDT and CDR2 YNNKEL (reference sequence). CDR3 length: 15 amino acids. CDR3 coding DNA: TGTGCCAGCAGCCAAGGAAGAAACTCCTACAATGAGCAGTTCTTC. This codes for CASSQGRNSYNEQFF.

CDR3 loop: CASREEVNTEAFF. CDR3 coding DNA: TGTGCCAGCAGAGAGGAGGTGAACACTGAAGCTTTCTTT. The chain carries TRBV2 and TRBJ1-1; no clear D. This CDR3 has 13 residues. Germline CDR1 SNHLY, CDR2 FYNNEI. Between the trimmed V and J ends, which lost 6 bases and 0 bases, there was a span of 8 bases.